This record concerns one T cell receptor beta chain sequence. Its antigen is undetermined. Trimming removed 8 bases from V and 2 bases from J; junction bases left unmatched: 7. The germline V gene encodes CDR1 ENHRY and CDR2 SYGVKD. The CDR3 totals 14 residues. The data were obtained in a study of T-cell reconstitution after alpha-beta-depleted transplantation in children. General study findings and limits: Counts and diversity of T cells one year after transplant came mostly from newly produced T cells.

Unique molecular identifiers tagged the TCRbeta library. TCRdb ran MiXCR on the PCR reads and lists one entry per CDR3 protein. The profile covers 70,000 to 95,000 distinct CDR3 sequences, with around a sixth appearing a single time and around 20% taken by the ten largest. The chain uses TRBV10-3 and TRBJ2-5, with 8 positions matching TRBD2. This TCR was sampled from a male patient between 2 and 15 years old who had a stem cell transplant for acute lymphoblastic leukemia, so the T cells may come from the graft donor. This specimen consisted of PBMCs, mostly from graft donor cells, obtained 180 days after TCRalphabeta/CD19-depleted stem cell transplant. This CDR3 is CAISVSGGQETQYF. Here the CDR3 DNA reads TGTGCCATCTCGGTGAGCGGGGGACAAGAGACCCAGTACTTC.